This is a list of T cell receptor beta chains from one sample in a study of blood T cell repertoires in COVID-19. Clones were read by immunoSEQ multiplex PCR, and TCRdb kept only the in-frame ones, dropping some. Altogether a few hundred thousand clones are present, approximately 85% being singletons, with the ten largest covering 2.2%. The specimen was PBMCs or T cells enriched from blood (not recorded which). The receptors come from a man aged 25 to 45 who had recovered from COVID-19. CDR3s leave out the opening cysteine and the closing phenylalanine or tryptophan.

CDR3,J,V
ASSSRTGWNTEAF,TRBJ1-1,TRBV11-2
ASSQRPGSEQY,TRBJ2-7,TRBV13
ASSDRDRGYT,TRBJ1-2,TRBV12-3/TRBV12-4
ASSKGGSLYGYT,TRBJ1-2,TRBV21-1
ASSLIAGGGTEAF,TRBJ1-1,TRBV7-3
ASSFIPADTQY,TRBJ2-3,TRBV27
SARDRGQNEQF,TRBJ2-1,TRBV29-1
ASSDSGGPTEQY,TRBJ2-7,TRBV7-6
ASILQGIDTEAF,TRBJ1-1,TRBV2
ASSYSTGSNEKLF,TRBJ1-4,TRBV6-5
ASSLSPFGTIAGNTIY,TRBJ1-3,TRBV7-7
ASSFLWTGNTGELF,TRBJ2-2,TRBV5-1
ASSLTGWSYNEQF,TRBJ2-1,TRBV27
ASSQDGQGIGELF,TRBJ2-2,TRBV4-2
SVEAQGGGEKLF,TRBJ1-4,TRBV29-1
ASSPWDRGVSPLH,TRBJ1-6,TRBV18
ATSVPRDSRLVGSNGGYNSPLH,TRBJ1-6,TRBV24-1
AWNPPGGQGKYGYT,TRBJ1-2,TRBV30
ASSTSGNTEAF,TRBJ1-1,TRBV13
ASRPNPNGETQY,TRBJ2-5,TRBV27
AWRWGPETEAF,TRBJ1-1,TRBV30
ASSFARGSPLH,TRBJ1-6,TRBV5-6
ASSRETRGGANSPLH,TRBJ1-6,TRBV4-1
ASSLEASGELF,TRBJ2-2,TRBV11-2
ASSLDVAGGQVLAHTQY,TRBJ2-3,TRBV5-4
ASSGLRHAYEQY,TRBJ2-7,TRBV10-2
SASYGGTSAF,TRBJ1-1,TRBV20-1
ATSGGGNQPQH,TRBJ1-5,TRBV24-1
ASTKGQGRGSPLH,TRBJ1-6,TRBV3-1/TRBV3-2
ASSALSGVADTQY,TRBJ2-3,TRBV7-9
AIRGETNTGELF,TRBJ2-2,TRBV10-3
SVELGGQANTEAF,TRBJ1-1,TRBV29-1
ASSLWGSNQPQH,TRBJ1-5,TRBV13
ASSYSGPTDGYT,TRBJ1-2,TRBV6-6
ASSLAGGSGNTIY,TRBJ1-3,TRBV5-4
ASSHMGDRGETQY,TRBJ2-5,TRBV7-9
ASSLGGQGAGELF,TRBJ2-2,TRBV5-1